This TCR beta chain is from a study of cytomegalovirus exposure and HLA in healthy donors. Study details: The same platform as the roughly 630 first-cohort repertoires was used for the 110 or so validation repertoires, a later analysis reported.

Study-wide points: With high specificity and sensitivity, the classifier reportedly diagnosed cytomegalovirus status.

V was pared by 1 base and J by 3 bases, with 4 bases of the junction left unmatched. CDR3 length: 14 residues. Germline values: CDR1 SGHRS, CDR2 YFSETQ. Profiled with immunoSEQ multiplex PCR; TCRdb holds only in-frame clones, not every one. The sample has 250,000 to 300,000 clones; roughly 90% are singletons. Notes on this clone: Its specificity is unknown.

The TCR comes from a woman younger than 35 in good health and CMV-seronegative. The sequenced sample was PBMCs. The V gene is TRBV5-1, the J gene TRBJ2-7; TRBD1 matches at 7 bases. The CDR3 sequence is CASSLSGTDYEQYF. The CDR3 nucleotides are TGCGCCAGCAGCTTGTCCGGGACAGACTACGAGCAGTACTTC.